This T cell receptor beta chain was documented in a study of T-cell reconstitution after alpha-beta-depleted transplantation in children. This clonotype was recorded a few times. Germline CDR1 reads LGHDT; CDR2 reads YNNKEL (reference sequence). The CDR3 contains 15 residues. With V trimmed by 3 bases and J by 7 bases, 8 bases remained unmatched. Preparation of the TCRbeta library involved a method that used unique molecular identifiers. TCRdb processed the PCR reads anew with MiXCR; each CDR3 protein has one entry. The table lists some 500,000 distinct CDR3 sequences, around 18% of them singletons, with approximately 3% in the top ten.

This TCR derives from a human donor who donated a stem cell graft to a child with acute lymphoblastic leukemia. The sample here was PBMCs from the stem cell graft donor, taken from the stem cell graft. The V call is TRBV3-1, the J call TRBJ2-3; TRBD1 matches at 9 bases. The CDR3 nucleotides are TGTGCCAGCAGCCAGGACAGGGGCGGGGGAAATACGCAGTATTTT. It specifies CASSQDRGGGNTQYF.